The sequence of this T cell receptor (beta chain) was determined in a study of CD8+ T cells in alopecia areata. cDNA prepared by RNA extraction and subsequent reverse transcription served as the template for sequencing. Only in-frame clones appear in the TCRdb table, and some are missing; sequencing was by immunoSEQ multiplex PCR. The repertoire has about 200,000 clones, around three fifths of them found once; the top ten carry 0.45%. The germline V and J ends were trimmed by 1 base and 11 bases, with 11 bases remaining between them. CDR3 length equals 12 residues. Germline CDR1 is PRHDT and CDR2 is FYEKMQ (reference sequence).

The source was CD4+ T cells sorted from blood, collected at week 0. The chain recombines TRBV13 with TRBJ1-1; no firm D call. The clonotype originates from a human donor with alopecia areata. This chain's CDR3 is CASSLEVPRAFF. The DNA for the CDR3 is TGTGCCAGCAGCTTAGAGGTCCCGAGGGCTTTCTTT.